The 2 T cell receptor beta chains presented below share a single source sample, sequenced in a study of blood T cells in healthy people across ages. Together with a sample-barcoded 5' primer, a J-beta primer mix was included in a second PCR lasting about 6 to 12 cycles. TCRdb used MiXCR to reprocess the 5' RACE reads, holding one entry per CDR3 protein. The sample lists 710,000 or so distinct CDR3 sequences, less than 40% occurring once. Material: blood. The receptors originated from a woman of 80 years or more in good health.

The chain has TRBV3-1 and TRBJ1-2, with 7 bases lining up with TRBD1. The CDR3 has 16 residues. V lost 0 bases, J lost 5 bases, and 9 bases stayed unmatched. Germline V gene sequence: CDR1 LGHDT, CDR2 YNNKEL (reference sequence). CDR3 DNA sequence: TGTGCCAGCAGCCAAGAACCGTCAGGGGGGCGGTATGGCTACACCTTC. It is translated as CASSQEPSGGRYGYTF.

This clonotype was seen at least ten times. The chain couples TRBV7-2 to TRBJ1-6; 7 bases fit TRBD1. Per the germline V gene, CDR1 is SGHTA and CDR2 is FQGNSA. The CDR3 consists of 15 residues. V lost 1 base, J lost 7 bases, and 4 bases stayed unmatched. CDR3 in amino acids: CASSLGDRVNSPLHF. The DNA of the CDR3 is TGTGCCAGCAGCTTAGGGGACAGAGTAAATTCACCCCTCCACTTT.